This TCR beta chain came from a study of cytomegalovirus exposure and HLA in healthy donors. Whole-study findings and limits: Per a later analysis, about 17,000 TCR beta sequences showed association with HLA alleles at 0.05 false discovery rate. A later analysis showed HLA-associated TCR beta chains outstripping equally common others in clonal expansion. TCR sequences were mostly rare, though some public TCRs occurred in many donors. Most TCR beta V segments were productive about 87% or about 30% of the time in an earlier analysis.

It was with 60 Vbeta and 13 Jbeta primers that the PCR ran. This table comes from immunoSEQ multiplex PCR, and its TCRdb copy is limited to in-frame clones, with some not included. Among about 200,000 clones listed, more than 75% were seen once. Points on this clone: Its antigen is not identified.

CDR1 is SGHRS and CDR2 is YFSETQ in the germline V gene. The V end was cut by 3 bases, the J end by 4 bases, with 14 bases between. The length of the CDR3 is 14 residues. The sequence was collected from a man in his forties in good health and CMV-seropositive. The genes are TRBV5-1 and TRBJ2-7, with D tentatively TRBD2 (6 bases). Sequencing input: PBMCs. DNA for the CDR3: TGCGCCAGCAGCTCCGACGGGAGCCTTTACGAGCAGTACTTC. It translates to CASSSDGSLYEQYF.